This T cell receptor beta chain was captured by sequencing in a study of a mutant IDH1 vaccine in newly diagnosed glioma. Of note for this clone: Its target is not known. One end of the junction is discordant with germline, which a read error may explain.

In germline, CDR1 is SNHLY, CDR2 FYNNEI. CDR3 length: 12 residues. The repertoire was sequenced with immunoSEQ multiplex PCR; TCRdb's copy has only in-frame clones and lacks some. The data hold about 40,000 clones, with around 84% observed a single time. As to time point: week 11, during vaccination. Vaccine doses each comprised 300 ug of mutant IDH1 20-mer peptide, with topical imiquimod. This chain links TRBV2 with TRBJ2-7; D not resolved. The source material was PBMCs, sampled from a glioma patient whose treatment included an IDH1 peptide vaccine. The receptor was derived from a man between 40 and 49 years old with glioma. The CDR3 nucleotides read TGTGCCAGCAGTGAAGCGCTTCCCAGCCCTCACTTC. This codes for CASSEALPSPHF.